One T cell receptor beta chain is described in this entry. Its specificity is not known. The data are from a study of T cell responses to AZD1222 COVID-19 vaccine. Overall study results and limits: Regions left unmutated in variants are reportedly the target of nearly half of spike-specific TCRs.

Trimming removed 6 bases from V and 6 bases from J, with 12 bases in between. From germline, CDR1 is MNHNY and CDR2 SVGAGI (reference sequence). The CDR3 spans 12 residues. Libraries were prepared by immunoSEQ multiplex PCR; TCRdb keeps only in-frame clonotypes and omits some of them. Among tens of thousands of clones listed, around 90% were seen once. The chain is built from TRBV6-6 and TRBJ2-7; D is unclear. The sample consisted of peripheral blood, taken 28 days after the second AZD1222 dose. This receptor was obtained from an adult who received the AZD1222 COVID-19 vaccine. The chain's CDR3 is CASSRDGVEQYF. CDR3 nucleotide sequence: TGTGCCAGCAGCCGCGATGGCGTCGAGCAGTACTTC.